This T cell receptor (beta chain) came from a study of T cell repertoires in cytomegalovirus infection. Study summary: HLA-B-restricted CMV epitopes that are well studied, plus recently identified HLA-C-restricted ones, were used by the study.

The CDR3 contains 16 residues. CDR1 is SGHRS, CDR2 YFSETQ, per germline. V shed 2 bases, J shed 0 bases, and the junction held 3 bases outside the gene matches. Concerning this clonotype: Its matching antigen is unknown.

Using its own MiXCR run on the reads, TCRdb lists one record per CDR3 protein. The repertoire holds around 540,000 distinct CDR3 sequences, with 30% to 35% as singletons. The gene calls are TRBV5-1 and TRBJ2-5, with 11 bases identical to TRBD2. The TCR was taken from a human donor in good health (CMV status not recorded). Some clones in this sample may be carry-over from other donors' samples. The specimen was cultured PBMCs, collected from culture after CMV antigen stimulation. This CDR3 is CASSFGLAGNQETQYF. Here the CDR3 DNA reads TGCGCCAGCAGCTTCGGACTAGCGGGTAACCAAGAGACCCAGTACTTC. The whole variable domain, filled in from reference TRBV5-1 and TRBJ2-5, reads KAGVTQTPRYLIKTRGQQVTLSCSPISGHRSVSWYQQTPGQGLQFLFEYFSETQRNKGNFPGRFSGRQFSNSRSEMNVSTLELGDSALYLCASSFGLAGNQETQYFGPGTRLLVL.